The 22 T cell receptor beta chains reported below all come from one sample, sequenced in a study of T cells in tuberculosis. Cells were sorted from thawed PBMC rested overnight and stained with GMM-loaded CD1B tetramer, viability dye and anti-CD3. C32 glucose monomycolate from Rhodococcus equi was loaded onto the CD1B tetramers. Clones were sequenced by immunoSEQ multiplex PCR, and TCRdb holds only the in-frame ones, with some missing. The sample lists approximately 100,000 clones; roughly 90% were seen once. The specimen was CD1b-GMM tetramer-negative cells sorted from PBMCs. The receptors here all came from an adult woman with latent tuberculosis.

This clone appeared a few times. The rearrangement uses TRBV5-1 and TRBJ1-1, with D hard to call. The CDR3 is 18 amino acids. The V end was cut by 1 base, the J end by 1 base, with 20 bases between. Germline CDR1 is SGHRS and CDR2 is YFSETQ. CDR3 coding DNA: TGCGCCAGCAGCTTGTGGGGAGTCGAGGAGGGAGCGAACACTGAAGCTTTCTTT. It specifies CASSLWGVEEGANTEAFF.

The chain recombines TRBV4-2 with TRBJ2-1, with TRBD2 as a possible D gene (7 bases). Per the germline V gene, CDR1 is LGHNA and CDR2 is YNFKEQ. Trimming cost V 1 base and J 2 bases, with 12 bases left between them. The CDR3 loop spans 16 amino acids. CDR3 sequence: CASSQGQAGAYNEQFF. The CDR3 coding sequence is TGTGCCAGCAGCCAAGGACAGGCGGGGGCCTACAATGAGCAGTTCTTC.

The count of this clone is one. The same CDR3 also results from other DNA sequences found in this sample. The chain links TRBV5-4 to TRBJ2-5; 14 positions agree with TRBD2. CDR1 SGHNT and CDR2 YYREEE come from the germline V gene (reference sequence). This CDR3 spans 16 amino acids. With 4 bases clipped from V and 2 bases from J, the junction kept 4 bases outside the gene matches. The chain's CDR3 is CASSLGLAGGQETQYF. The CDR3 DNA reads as TGTGCCAGCAGCCTCGGACTAGCGGGGGGACAAGAGACCCAGTACTTC.

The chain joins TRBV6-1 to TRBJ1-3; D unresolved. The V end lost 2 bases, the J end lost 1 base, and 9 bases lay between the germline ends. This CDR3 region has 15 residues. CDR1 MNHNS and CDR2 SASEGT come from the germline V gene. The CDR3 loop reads CASSEMGRSGNTIYF. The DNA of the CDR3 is TGTGCCAGCAGTGAAATGGGGAGATCTGGAAACACCATATATTTT.

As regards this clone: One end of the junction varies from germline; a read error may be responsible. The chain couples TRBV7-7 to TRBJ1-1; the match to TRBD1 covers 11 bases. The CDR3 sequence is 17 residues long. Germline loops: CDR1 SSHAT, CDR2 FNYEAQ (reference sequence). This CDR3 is CASSSGQGARGWTEAFF. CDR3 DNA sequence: TGTGCTAGCAGCTCCGGACAGGGGGCGCGAGGTTGGACTGAAGCTTTCTTT.

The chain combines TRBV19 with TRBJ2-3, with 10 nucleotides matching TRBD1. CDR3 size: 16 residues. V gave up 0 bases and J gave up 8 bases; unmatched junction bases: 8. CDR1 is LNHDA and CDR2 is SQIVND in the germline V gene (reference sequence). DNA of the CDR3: TGTGCCAGTAGTATAGATCGTGGACAGGGGGTCAGTACGCAGTATTTT. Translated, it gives CASSIDRGQGVSTQYF. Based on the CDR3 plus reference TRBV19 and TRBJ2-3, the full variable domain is DGGITQSPKYLFRKEGQNVTLSCEQNLNHDAMYWYRQDPGQGLRLIYYSQIVNDFQKGDIAEGYSVSREKKESFPLTVTSAQKNPTAFYLCASSIDRGQGVSTQYFGPGTRLTVL.

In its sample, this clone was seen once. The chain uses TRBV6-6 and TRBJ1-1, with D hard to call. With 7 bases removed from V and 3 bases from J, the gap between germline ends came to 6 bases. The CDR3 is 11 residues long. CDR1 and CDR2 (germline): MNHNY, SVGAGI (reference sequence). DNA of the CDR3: TGTGCCAGCATCCTACACACTGAAGCTTTCTTT. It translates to CASILHTEAFF.

The CDR3 loop is CASSEAWGQSQPQHF. In nucleotides, the CDR3 is TGTGCCAGCAGTGAGGCTTGGGGACAGAGTCAGCCCCAGCATTTT. The chain is built from TRBV6-4 and TRBJ1-5, with 7 bases fitting TRBD1. After removal of 3 bases from V and 6 bases from J, the junction contained 8 bases not matched to a gene. The CDR3 is 15 amino acids. The V gene's germline CDR1 is MRHNA and CDR2 SNTAGT.

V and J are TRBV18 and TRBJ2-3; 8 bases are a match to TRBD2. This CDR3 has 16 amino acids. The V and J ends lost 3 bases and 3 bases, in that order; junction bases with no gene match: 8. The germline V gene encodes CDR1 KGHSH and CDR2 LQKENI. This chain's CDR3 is CASSPSGGAGTDTQYF. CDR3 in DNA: TGTGCCAGCTCACCCTCCGGGGGGGCAGGGACAGATACGCAGTATTTT.

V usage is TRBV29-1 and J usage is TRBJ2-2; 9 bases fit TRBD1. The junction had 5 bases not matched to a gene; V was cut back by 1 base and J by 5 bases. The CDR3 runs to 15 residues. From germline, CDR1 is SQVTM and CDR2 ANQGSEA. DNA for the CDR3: TGCAGCGTTGAAGGGGGGACAGGGAGGACCGGGGAGCTGTTTTTT. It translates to CSVEGGTGRTGELFF.

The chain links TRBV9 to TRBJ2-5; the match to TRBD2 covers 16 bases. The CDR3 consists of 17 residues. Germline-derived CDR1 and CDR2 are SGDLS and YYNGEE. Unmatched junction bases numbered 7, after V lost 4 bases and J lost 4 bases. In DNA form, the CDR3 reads TGTGCCAGCAGCCCGGGACTAGCGGGGGGGCACCGAGAGACCCAGTACTTC. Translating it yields CASSPGLAGGHRETQYF. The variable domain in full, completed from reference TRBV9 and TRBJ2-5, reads DSGVTQTPKHLITATGQRVTLRCSPRSGDLSVYWYQQSLDQGLQFLIQYYNGEERAKGNILERFSAQQFPDLHSELNLSSLELGDSALYFCASSPGLAGGHRETQYFGPGTRLLVL.

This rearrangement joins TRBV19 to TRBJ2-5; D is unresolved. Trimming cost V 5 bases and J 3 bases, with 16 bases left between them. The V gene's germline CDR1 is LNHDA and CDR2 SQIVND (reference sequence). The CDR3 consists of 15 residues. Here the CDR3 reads CASSSLLRHEETQYF. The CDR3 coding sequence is TGTGCCAGTAGTTCTCTCCTAAGACACGAAGAGACCCAGTACTTC.

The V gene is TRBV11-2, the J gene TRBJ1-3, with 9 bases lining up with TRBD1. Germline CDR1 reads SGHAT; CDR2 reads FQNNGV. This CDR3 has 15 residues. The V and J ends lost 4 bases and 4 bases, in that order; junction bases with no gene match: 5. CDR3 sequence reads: CASSSNRGPGNTIYF. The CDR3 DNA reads TGTGCCAGCAGCTCTAACAGGGGGCCAGGAAACACCATATATTTT. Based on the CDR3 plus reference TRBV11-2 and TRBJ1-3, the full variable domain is EAGVAQSPRYKIIEKRQSVAFWCNPISGHATLYWYQQILGQGPKLLIQFQNNGVVDDSQLPKDRFSAERLKGVDSTLKIQPAKLEDSAVYLCASSSNRGPGNTIYFGEGSWLTVV.

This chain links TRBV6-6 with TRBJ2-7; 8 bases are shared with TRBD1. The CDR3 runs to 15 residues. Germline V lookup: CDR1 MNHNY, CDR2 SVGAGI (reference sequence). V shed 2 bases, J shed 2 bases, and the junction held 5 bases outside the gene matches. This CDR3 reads CASSYGQGQTYEQYF. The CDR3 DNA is TGTGCCAGCAGTTACGGACAGGGTCAAACCTACGAGCAGTACTTC.

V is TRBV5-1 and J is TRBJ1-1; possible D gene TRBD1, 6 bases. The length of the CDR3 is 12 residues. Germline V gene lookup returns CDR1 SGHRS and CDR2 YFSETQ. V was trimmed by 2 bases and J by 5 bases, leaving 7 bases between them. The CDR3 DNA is TGCGCCAGCAGCTTTCAGGGGACTGAAGCTTTCTTT. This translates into CASSFQGTEAFF.

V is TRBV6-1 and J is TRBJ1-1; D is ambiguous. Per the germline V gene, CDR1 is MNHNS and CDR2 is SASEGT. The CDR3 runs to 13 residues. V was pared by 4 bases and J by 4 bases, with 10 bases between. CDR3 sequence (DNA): TGTGCCAGCAGTGTTAGGCGGAGCACTGAAGCTTTCTTT. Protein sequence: CASSVRRSTEAFF.

The CDR3 sequence: CASSQDSEVFGSYNSPLHF. The DNA for the CDR3 is TGCGCCAGCAGCCAAGATTCAGAAGTATTTGGCTCCTATAATTCACCCCTCCACTTT. The chain couples TRBV4-1 to TRBJ1-6; unclear D gene. Deletions cut 0 bases from V and 0 bases from J, with 15 bases between. CDR1 is MGHRA, CDR2 YSYEKL, per germline. The CDR3 consists of 19 residues.

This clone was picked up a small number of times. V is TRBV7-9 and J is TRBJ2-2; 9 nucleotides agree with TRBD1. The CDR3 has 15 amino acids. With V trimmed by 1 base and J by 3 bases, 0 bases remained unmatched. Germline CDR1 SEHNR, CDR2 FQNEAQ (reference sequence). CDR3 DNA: TGTGCCAGCAGCTTAGGGGACAGGGACACCGGGGAGCTGTTTTTT. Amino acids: CASSLGDRDTGELFF.

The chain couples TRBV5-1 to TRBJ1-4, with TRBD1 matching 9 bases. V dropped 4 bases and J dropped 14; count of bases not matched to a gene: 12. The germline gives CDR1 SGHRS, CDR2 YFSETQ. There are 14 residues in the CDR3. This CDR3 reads CASSLGQGPLGLFF. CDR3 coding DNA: TGCGCCAGCAGCCTCGGACAGGGGCCTCTAGGGCTGTTTTTT.

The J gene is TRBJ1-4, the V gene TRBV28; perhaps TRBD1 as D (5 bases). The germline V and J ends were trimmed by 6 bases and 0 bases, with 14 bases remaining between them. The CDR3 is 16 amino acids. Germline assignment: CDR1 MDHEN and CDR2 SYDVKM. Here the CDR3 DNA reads TGTGCCAGCAGCCTCAGTGGGGGGGCAACTAATGAAAAACTGTTTTTT. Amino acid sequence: CASSLSGGATNEKLFF.

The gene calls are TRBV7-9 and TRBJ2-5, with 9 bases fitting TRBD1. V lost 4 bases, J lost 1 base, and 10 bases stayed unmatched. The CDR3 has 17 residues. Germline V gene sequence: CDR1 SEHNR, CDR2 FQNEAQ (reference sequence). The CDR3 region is CASSSSRVDRGQETQYF. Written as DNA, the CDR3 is TGTGCCAGCAGCTCCTCCAGGGTGGACAGGGGCCAAGAGACCCAGTACTTC.

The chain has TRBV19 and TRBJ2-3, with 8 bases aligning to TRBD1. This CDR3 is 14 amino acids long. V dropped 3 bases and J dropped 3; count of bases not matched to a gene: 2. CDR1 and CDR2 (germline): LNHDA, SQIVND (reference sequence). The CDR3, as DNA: TGTGCCAGTAGTATTGGACAGGGAACAGATACGCAGTATTTT. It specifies CASSIGQGTDTQYF.